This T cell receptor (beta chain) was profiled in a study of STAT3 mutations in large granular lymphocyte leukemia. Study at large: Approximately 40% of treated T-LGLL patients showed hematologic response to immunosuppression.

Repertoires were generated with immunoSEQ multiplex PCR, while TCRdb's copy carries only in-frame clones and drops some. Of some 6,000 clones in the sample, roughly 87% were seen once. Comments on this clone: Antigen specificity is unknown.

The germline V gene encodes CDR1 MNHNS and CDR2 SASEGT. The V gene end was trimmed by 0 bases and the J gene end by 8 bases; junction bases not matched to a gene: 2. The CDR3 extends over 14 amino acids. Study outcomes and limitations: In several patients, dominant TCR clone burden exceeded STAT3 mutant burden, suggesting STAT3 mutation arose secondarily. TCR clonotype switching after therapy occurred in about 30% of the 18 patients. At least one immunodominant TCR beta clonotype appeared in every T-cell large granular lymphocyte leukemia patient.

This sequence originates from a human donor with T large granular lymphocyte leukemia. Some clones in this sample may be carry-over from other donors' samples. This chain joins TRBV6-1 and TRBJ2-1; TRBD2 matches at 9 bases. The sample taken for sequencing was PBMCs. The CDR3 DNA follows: TGTGCCAGCAGTGAAGCTCGGACTAGCGATGAGCAGTTCTTC. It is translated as CASSEARTSDEQFF.